The clone carrying this T cell receptor beta chain appeared a few times. The antigen remains undetermined. This entry comes from a study of cytomegalovirus exposure and HLA in healthy donors. At the level of the study: From donors who were HLA-typed, an early data release held about 89 million unique TCRs.

The PCR contained 60 Vbeta and 13 Jbeta primers. Measured with immunoSEQ multiplex PCR; TCRdb has only the in-frame clones, and not every one. The table has some 170,000 clones, approximately 80% seen once. Trimming took 6 bases from V and 1 from J, leaving 15 bases between them. Germline V gene lookup returns CDR1 SEHNR and CDR2 FQNEAQ (reference sequence). The CDR3 is 15 amino acids. Study findings and constraints: In a later analysis, specific HLA alleles were associated with more than 15,000 TCR beta sequences at a 0.05 false discovery rate. Previously analyzed data showed that most TCR beta V segments were productive at a frequency of about 87% or about 30%. The dataset shows that most TCR sequences were rare, while some public TCRs occurred in many donors.

The V call is TRBV7-9, the J call TRBJ1-1; D gene uncertain. The material sequenced was PBMCs. The TCR originated in a man aged 18 to 29 in good health and CMV-seropositive. The CDR3 DNA reads TGTGCCAGCAGGAGCGGCGCGGACTCGAACACTGAAGCTTTCTTT. Its protein is CASRSGADSNTEAFF.